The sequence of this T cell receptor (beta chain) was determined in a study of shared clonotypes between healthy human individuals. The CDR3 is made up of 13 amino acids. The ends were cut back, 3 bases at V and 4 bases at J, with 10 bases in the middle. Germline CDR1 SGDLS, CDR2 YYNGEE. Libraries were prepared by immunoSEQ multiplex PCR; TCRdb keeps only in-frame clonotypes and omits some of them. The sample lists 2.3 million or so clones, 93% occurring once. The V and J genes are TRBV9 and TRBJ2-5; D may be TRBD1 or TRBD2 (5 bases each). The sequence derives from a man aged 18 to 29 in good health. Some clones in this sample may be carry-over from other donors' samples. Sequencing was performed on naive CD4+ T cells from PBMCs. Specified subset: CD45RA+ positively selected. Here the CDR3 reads CASSATGAETQYF. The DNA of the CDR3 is TGTGCCAGCAGCGCAACCGGGGCAGAGACCCAGTACTTC.